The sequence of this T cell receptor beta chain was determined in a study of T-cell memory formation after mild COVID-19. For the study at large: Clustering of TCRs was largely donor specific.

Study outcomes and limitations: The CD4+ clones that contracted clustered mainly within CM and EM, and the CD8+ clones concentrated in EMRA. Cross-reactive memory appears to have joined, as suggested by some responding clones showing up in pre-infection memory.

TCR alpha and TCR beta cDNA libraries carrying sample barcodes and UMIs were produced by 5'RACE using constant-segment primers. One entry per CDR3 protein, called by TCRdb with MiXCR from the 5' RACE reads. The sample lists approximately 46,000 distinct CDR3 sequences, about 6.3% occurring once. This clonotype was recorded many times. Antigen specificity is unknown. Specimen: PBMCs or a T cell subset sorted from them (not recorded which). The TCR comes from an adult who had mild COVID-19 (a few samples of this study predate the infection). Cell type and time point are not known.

The DNA for the CDR3 is TGTGCCAGCAGCTTAAACAGGGGGCCCGGGGAGCTGTTTTTT. It is translated as CASSLNRGPGELFF. The genes are TRBV7-3 and TRBJ2-2, with 9 positions matching TRBD1. CDR1 and CDR2 from the germline V gene are SGHTA and FQGTGA. The CDR3 length is 14 residues. V lost 1 base and J lost 6; bases outside the gene matches: 0.